A single T cell receptor beta chain is shown here with its context. The CDR3 length is 14 residues. The germline V gene encodes CDR1 SGHRS and CDR2 YFSETQ. V was trimmed by 4 bases and J by 4 bases, leaving 14 bases between them. This sample was taken from a study of blood T cell repertoires in COVID-19. Study at large: From T cells, B-cell-depleted T cells, or PBMCs came the material, which was cDNA or gDNA.

Only in-frame clones appear in the TCRdb table, and some are missing; sequencing was by immunoSEQ multiplex PCR. The sample shows about 180,000 clones, approximately 89% of them seen only once. This rearrangement joins TRBV5-1 to TRBJ1-2; D is ambiguous. The receptor was derived from a man aged 35-49 years with active or convalescent COVID-19. Sequenced input: peripheral blood. CDR3 region: CASSEERAAYGYTF. CDR3 in DNA: TGCGCCAGCAGCGAAGAGAGGGCTGCCTATGGCTACACCTTC.